A single sample gave rise to the 10 T cell receptor beta chains below, sequenced in a study of Graves' ophthalmopathy and Graves' hyperthyroidism. Amplification of the TCR beta CDR3 regions used RNA transcripts (as template). The workflow started with a first-round RT-PCR run with HTBI primers and then moved on to a second-round multiplex PCR. Each CDR3 protein gets one entry after TCRdb re-called the multiplex PCR reads with MiXCR. The data show some 160,000 distinct CDR3 sequences, with approximately 40% seen just once and roughly 8.9% held by the top ten. Sequencing used peripheral blood. These receptor sequences come from a man between 25 and 39 years old with Graves' ophthalmopathy.

This clonotype was recorded at least ten times. CDR3 sequence (DNA): TGTGCCAGCCAAAGCCCCGGAGCGGAGACCCAGTACTTC. Protein: CASQSPGAETQYF. The chain joins TRBV6-1 to TRBJ2-5; D is unresolved. The germline V and J ends were trimmed by 8 bases and 5 bases, with 15 bases remaining between them. The CDR3 consists of 13 residues. Germline lookup yields CDR1 MNHNS and CDR2 SASEGT.

This clonotype was detected many times. The chain couples TRBV12-3 or TRBV12-4 to TRBJ2-7; 7 bases match TRBD2. The V gene end was trimmed by 8 bases and the J gene end by 6 bases; junction bases not matched to a gene: 19. The CDR3 has 16 residues. The chain's CDR3 is CASGDGGRNLNREQYF. Written as DNA, the CDR3 is TGTGCCAGCGGAGACGGCGGGAGAAACCTGAATCGCGAGCAGTACTTC.

This clonotype was seen at least ten times. The CDR3 DNA reads as TGTGCCAGCAGTAGACGGTACGAGCAGTACTTC. This translates into CASSRRYEQYF. This rearrangement joins TRBV2 to TRBJ2-7; D gene uncertain. The CDR3 extends over 11 amino acids. The germline V gene encodes CDR1 SNHLY and CDR2 FYNNEI. Trimming removed 5 bases from V and 4 bases from J, with 6 bases in between.

This clonotype was seen repeatedly, ten times or more. The gene calls are TRBV24-1 and TRBJ2-7; D is tentatively TRBD1 or TRBD2 (5 bases each). The germline V gene encodes CDR1 KGHDR and CDR2 SFDVKD. V lost 0 bases and J 13 bases, leaving 27 bases between the germline ends. The CDR3 has 17 amino acids. CDR3 DNA: TGTGCCACCAGTGATTTGGGACAAGCGCGCCGTGAGATGGGACCTTACTTC. It encodes CATSDLGQARREMGPYF.

This clonotype was recorded many times. The chain is built from TRBV5-1 and TRBJ2-7; 10 bases agree with TRBD1. The CDR3 consists of 13 residues. V was clipped by 5 bases and J by 3 bases; unmatched bases: 2. Germline V CDR1 and CDR2: SGHRS, YFSETQ. The CDR3 region is CASRRTGGYEQYF. The CDR3 DNA is TGCGCCAGCAGAAGGACAGGGGGCTACGAGCAGTACTTC.

This clonotype was seen ten or more times. The chain uses TRBV4-3 and TRBJ2-6; tentative D call: TRBD1 (5 bases). Germline CDR1 LGHNA, CDR2 YSLEER. V was shortened by 1 base and J by 2 bases, with 9 bases between the two germline ends. This CDR3 spans 16 amino acids. The CDR3 reads CASSQASGTGANVLTF. CDR3 bases: TGCGCCAGCAGCCAAGCATCAGGGACTGGGGCCAACGTCCTGACTTTC.

V usage is TRBV6-1 and J usage is TRBJ2-7; tentatively, D is TRBD1 (6 bases). Trimming left V 5 bases short and J 3 bases short, with 14 bases between. CDR1 and CDR2 from the germline V gene are MNHNS and SASEGT. This CDR3 is 14 amino acids long. CDR3 in DNA: TGTGCCAGCAGTACCCAGGGGTCCCTCTACGAGCAGTACTTC. As protein: CASSTQGSLYEQYF.

The sample holds one count of this clonotype. The rearrangement links TRBV6-2 or TRBV6-3 to TRBJ2-7; D unclear. The length of the CDR3 is 13 residues. Trimming cost V 5 bases and J 2 bases, with 10 bases left between them. The V gene's germline CDR1 is MNHEY and CDR2 SVGEGT. CDR3 loop: CASSAASPYEQYF. Written as DNA, the CDR3 is TGTGCCAGCAGTGCCGCGTCCCCCTACGAGCAGTACTTC.

V gene TRBV6-1 combines with J gene TRBJ2-5, with 7 positions matching TRBD2. The CDR3 is 11 amino acids. V was pared by 5 bases and J by 12 bases, with 6 bases of the junction left unmatched. Germline assignment: CDR1 MNHNS and CDR2 SASEGT. CDR3 loop: CASSPGEGEYF. As DNA, the CDR3 is TGTGCCAGCAGTCCCGGGGAGGGCGAGTACTTC.

The rearrangement links TRBV7-2 to TRBJ2-2; tentatively, D is TRBD1 (6 bases). Trimming pared 4 bases from V and 5 bases from J, leaving 11 bases between. The CDR3 consists of 14 residues. Germline-derived CDR1 and CDR2 are SGHTA and FQGNSA. CDR3 protein: CASSSRQETGELFF. The CDR3 DNA follows: TGTGCCAGCAGCTCAAGACAGGAGACCGGGGAGCTGTTTTTT.